A single sample gave rise to the 11 T cell receptor beta chains below, sequenced in a study of blood T cell repertoires in COVID-19. Repertoires were generated with immunoSEQ multiplex PCR, while TCRdb's copy carries only in-frame clones and drops some. The sample has hundreds of thousands of clones, about 88% seen once; the top ten hold more than 0.8%. Sequenced sample: PBMCs or T cells enriched from blood (not recorded which). All receptors derive from a woman aged 25 to 45 who had recovered from COVID-19.

The genes are TRBV28 and TRBJ1-1, with D unclear. Germline V gene data show CDR1 as MDHEN and CDR2 as SYDVKM. The CDR3 covers 13 residues. Trimming removed 6 bases from V and 1 base from J, with 9 bases in between. The CDR3 sequence: CASSFPQNTEAFF. Here the CDR3 DNA reads TGTGCCAGCAGCTTCCCACAGAACACTGAAGCTTTCTTT.

V is TRBV28 and J is TRBJ2-6, with 9 bases that match TRBD1. J gave up 6 bases and V 5 bases, and 8 bases lay outside the gene matches. Germline V gene lookup returns CDR1 MDHEN and CDR2 SYDVKM. This CDR3 comprises 16 residues. CDR3 DNA sequence: TGTGCCAGCAGTCTGGGACAGGGAGTAGAGGCCAACGTCCTGACTTTC. This codes for CASSLGQGVEANVLTF.

The chain joins TRBV7-7 to TRBJ2-5; TRBD2 aligns across 7 bases. The trim removed 0 bases at V and 5 bases at J, leaving 12 bases unmatched. The germline gives CDR1 SSHAT, CDR2 FNYEAQ (reference sequence). This CDR3 has 17 residues. The CDR3 DNA sequence: TGTGCCAGCAGCTTAGCGGCGTTCGGACTAGGTGGGGAGACCCAGTACTTC. It yields the protein CASSLAAFGLGGETQYF.

The gene calls are TRBV27 and TRBJ2-5; D not certain. The V gene's germline CDR1 is MNHEY and CDR2 SMNVEV (reference sequence). V gave up 2 bases and J gave up 3 bases, with 7 bases separating them. The CDR3 runs to 13 residues. The CDR3 here is CASSLRTEETQYF. DNA for the CDR3: TGTGCCAGCAGTTTACGAACAGAAGAGACCCAGTACTTC.

The chain uses TRBV27 and TRBJ1-5, with 8 positions matching TRBD1. Germline V gene lookup returns CDR1 MNHEY and CDR2 SMNVEV (reference sequence). Unmatched junction bases numbered 4, after V lost 4 bases and J lost 5 bases. This CDR3 contains 14 residues. The CDR3 here is CASSWSGGDQPQHF. The CDR3 nucleotides read TGTGCCAGCAGTTGGTCAGGGGGCGATCAGCCCCAGCATTTT.

The chain employs TRBV7-9 and TRBJ2-1; D gene ambiguous. V lost 8 bases and J lost 1, with 6 bases in between. There are 12 residues in the CDR3. In germline, CDR1 is SEHNR, CDR2 FQNEAQ (reference sequence). The DNA for the CDR3 is TGTGCCAGCGGAGATTCCTACAATGAGCAGTTCTTC. Translated: CASGDSYNEQFF.

The J gene is TRBJ2-3, the V gene TRBV15, with TRBD1 identical over 10 bases. J was trimmed by 6 bases and V by 3 bases; bases with no gene match: 0. This CDR3 has 13 residues. Germline loops: CDR1 LNHNV, CDR2 YYDKDF (reference sequence). The CDR3 loop is CATSRDRGDTQYF. The CDR3 DNA is TGTGCCACCAGCAGGGACAGGGGGGATACGCAGTATTTT.

The chain is built from TRBV7-2 and TRBJ1-1; 7 bases match TRBD1. The CDR3 has 15 residues. The V segment lost 2 bases and the J segment 2 bases; nucleotides outside the gene matches: 5. Germline V CDR1 and CDR2: SGHTA, FQGNSA. As DNA, the CDR3 is TGTGCCAGCAGCTTACAGGGGGGACGAAACACTGAAGCTTTCTTT. Translated: CASSLQGGRNTEAFF.

The rearrangement joins TRBV28 to TRBJ1-6, with 8 nucleotides matching TRBD1. Germline loops: CDR1 MDHEN, CDR2 SYDVKM. The length of the CDR3 is 15 residues. Trimming cost V 3 bases and J 5 bases; bases outside gene matches: 3. CDR3: CASSLWDRNNSPLHF. CDR3 DNA: TGTGCCAGCAGTTTGTGGGACAGGAATAATTCACCCCTCCACTTT.

The V and J genes are TRBV12-3 or TRBV12-4 and TRBJ1-2; TRBD1 matches at 8 bases. This CDR3 contains 13 residues. J was trimmed by 7 bases and V by 8 bases; bases with no gene match: 9. The CDR3 DNA is TGTGCCAGCCTCCCTCATCAGGGGGCTGGCTACACCTTC. Its translation: CASLPHQGAGYTF.

This clone came up a few times. CDR3 sequence: CASSRGRLAGGKNTQYF. CDR3 DNA: TGTGCCAGCAGCCGGGGACGGCTAGCGGGGGGAAAGAATACGCAGTATTTT. This sequence joins TRBV7-8 and TRBJ2-3, with 11 nucleotides matching TRBD2. Germline assignment: CDR1 SGHVS and CDR2 FQNEAQ. The CDR3 totals 17 residues. V shed 5 bases and J 7 bases; nucleotides not matched to a gene: 14.